The clone carrying this T cell receptor (beta chain) was counted ten times or more. Used for diagnoses were clinical symptoms, serum thyroxine and TRAb, thyroid ultrasound and orbital computed tomography. PBMCs came from about 10 ml fresh peripheral blood. Germline values: CDR1 MNHEY, CDR2 SMNVEV (reference sequence). This CDR3 is built from 15 residues. V was cut by 5 bases and J by 0 bases, with 11 bases left in between. TCR beta CDR3 regions were amplified from RNA. The HTBI primer set was used in a first-round RT-PCR of the TCR CDR3. TCRdb reprocessed the multiplex PCR reads via MiXCR and lists one record per CDR3 protein. The table lists under 400,000 distinct CDR3 sequences, 15% to 20% of them singletons. The sample originates from a study of T cells in Graves' hyperthyroidism and ophthalmopathy.

Material: blood. The receptor was derived from a man aged 30 to 39 with Graves' hyperthyroidism. The chain joins TRBV27 to TRBJ1-3; D uncertain. The CDR3, as DNA: TGTGCCAGCAGTGCTCACAGTGCCTCTGGAAACACCATATATTTT. Its translation: CASSAHSASGNTIYF.